The T cell receptor (beta chain) under discussion was sequenced for a study of OX40 agonist ivuxolimab in advanced cancers. A word on this clone: What it recognizes is unknown.

Trimming took off 0 bases at V and 5 bases at J, with 12 bases between the two ends. The CDR3 consists of 15 residues. Germline V lookup: CDR1 SGDLS, CDR2 YYNGEE. The data were produced by immunoSEQ multiplex PCR, yet TCRdb's version contains in-frame clones alone and is incomplete. Among more than 55,000 clones, 81% were seen once, and the ten largest hold about 5%. Points from the study as a whole: In the expanded peripheral T cells, antigen specificity was never determined.

This clonotype was sampled from an adult with an advanced solid tumor such as melanoma, head and neck, liver or kidney cancer. The V gene is TRBV9, the J gene TRBJ2-1; TRBD2 is a possible D gene (6 bases). The sequencing used CD4+ or CD8+ T cells sorted from blood, collected in a trial of the OX40 agonist ivuxolimab. Written as DNA, the CDR3 is TGTGCCAGCAGCGTAGGCGCTAGCGAGAACAATGAGCAGTTCTTC. Protein sequence: CASSVGASENNEQFF.